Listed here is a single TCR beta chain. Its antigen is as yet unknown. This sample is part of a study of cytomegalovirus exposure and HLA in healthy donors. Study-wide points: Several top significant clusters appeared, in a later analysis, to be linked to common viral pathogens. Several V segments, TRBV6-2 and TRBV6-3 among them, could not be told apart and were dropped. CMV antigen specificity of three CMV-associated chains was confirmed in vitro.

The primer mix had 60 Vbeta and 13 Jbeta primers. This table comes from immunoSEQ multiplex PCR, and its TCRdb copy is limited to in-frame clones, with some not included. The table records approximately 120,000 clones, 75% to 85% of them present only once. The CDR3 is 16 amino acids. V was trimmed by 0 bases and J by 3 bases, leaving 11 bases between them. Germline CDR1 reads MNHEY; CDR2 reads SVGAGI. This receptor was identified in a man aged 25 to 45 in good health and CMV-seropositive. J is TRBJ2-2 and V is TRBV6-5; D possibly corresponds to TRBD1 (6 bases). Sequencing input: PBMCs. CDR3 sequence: CASSYSTQGYTGELFF. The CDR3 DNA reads TGTGCCAGCAGTTACTCGACCCAGGGGTACACCGGGGAGCTGTTTTTT.